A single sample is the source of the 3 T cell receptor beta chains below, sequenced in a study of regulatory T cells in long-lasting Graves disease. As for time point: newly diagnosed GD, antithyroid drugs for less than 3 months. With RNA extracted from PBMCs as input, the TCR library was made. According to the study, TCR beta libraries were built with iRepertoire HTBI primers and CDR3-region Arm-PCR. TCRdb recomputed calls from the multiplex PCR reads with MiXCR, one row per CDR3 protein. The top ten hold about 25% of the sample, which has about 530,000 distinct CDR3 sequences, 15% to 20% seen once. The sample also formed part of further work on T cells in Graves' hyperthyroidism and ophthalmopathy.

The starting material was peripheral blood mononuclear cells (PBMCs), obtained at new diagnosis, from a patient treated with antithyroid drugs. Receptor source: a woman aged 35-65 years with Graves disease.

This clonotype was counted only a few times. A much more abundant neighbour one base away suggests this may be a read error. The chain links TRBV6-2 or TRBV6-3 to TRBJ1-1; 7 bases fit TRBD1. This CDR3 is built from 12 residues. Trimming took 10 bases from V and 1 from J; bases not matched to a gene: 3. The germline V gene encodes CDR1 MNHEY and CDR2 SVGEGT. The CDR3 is CATRQGNTEAFF. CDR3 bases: TGTGCCACCCGACAGGGGAACACTGAAGCTTTCTTT.

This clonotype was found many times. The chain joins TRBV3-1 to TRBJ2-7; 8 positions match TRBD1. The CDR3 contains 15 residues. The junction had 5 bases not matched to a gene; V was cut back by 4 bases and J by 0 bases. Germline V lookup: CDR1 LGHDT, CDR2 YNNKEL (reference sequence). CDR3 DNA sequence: TGTGCCAGCAGCCTCTGGGGGACAGGCTCCTACGAGCAGTACTTC. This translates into CASSLWGTGSYEQYF.

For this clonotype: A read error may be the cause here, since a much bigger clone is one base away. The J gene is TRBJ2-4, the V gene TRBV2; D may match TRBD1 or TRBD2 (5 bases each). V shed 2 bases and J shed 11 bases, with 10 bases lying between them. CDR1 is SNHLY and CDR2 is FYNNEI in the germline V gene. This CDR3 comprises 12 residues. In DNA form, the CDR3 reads TGTGCCAGCAGTGAACAGGGAGTCGTTCAGTACTTC. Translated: CASSEQGVVQYF.